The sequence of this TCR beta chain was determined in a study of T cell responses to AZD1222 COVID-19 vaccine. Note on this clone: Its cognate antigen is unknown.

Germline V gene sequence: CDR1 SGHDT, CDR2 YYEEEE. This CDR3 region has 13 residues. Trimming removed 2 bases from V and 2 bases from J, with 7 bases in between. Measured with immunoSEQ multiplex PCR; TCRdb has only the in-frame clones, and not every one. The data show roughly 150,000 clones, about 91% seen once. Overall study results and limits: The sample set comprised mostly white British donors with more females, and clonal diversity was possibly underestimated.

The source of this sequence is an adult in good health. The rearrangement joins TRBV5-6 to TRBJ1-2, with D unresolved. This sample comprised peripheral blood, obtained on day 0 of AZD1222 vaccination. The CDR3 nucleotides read TGTGCCAGCAGCTTTGACCTAAACTATGGCTACACCTTC. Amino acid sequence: CASSFDLNYGYTF.